These 23 T cell receptor beta chains came from one sample sequenced in a study of blood T cell repertoires in COVID-19. This table comes from immunoSEQ multiplex PCR, and its TCRdb copy is limited to in-frame clones, with some not included. This table has roughly 61,000 clones, around 70% appearing once. The sample was peripheral blood. Receptors were obtained from a woman between 65 and 79 years old with acute or convalescent COVID-19.

The chain couples TRBV2 to TRBJ2-7; 7 nucleotides agree with TRBD2. Germline CDR1 is SNHLY and CDR2 is FYNNEI. The CDR3 has 12 residues. J gave up 1 base and V 11 bases, and 5 bases lay outside the gene matches. CDR3 protein: CAGRGDSYEQYF. The CDR3 region has the DNA TGTGCCGGGAGGGGCGATTCCTACGAGCAGTACTTC.

The chain is built from TRBV15 and TRBJ1-2, with D perhaps TRBD1 (5 bases). This CDR3 is 15 amino acids long. Germline assignment: CDR1 LNHNV and CDR2 YYDKDF (reference sequence). V lost 0 bases, J lost 4 bases, and 12 bases lay in between. Written as DNA, the CDR3 is TGTGCCACCAGCAGAGATCAGGGAATCGGCTATGGCTACACCTTC. It translates to CATSRDQGIGYGYTF.

This sequence joins TRBV27 and TRBJ1-1; tentatively, D is TRBD1 (6 bases). The CDR3 consists of 15 residues. Germline V gene lookup returns CDR1 MNHEY and CDR2 SMNVEV (reference sequence). V was shortened by 4 bases and J by 4 bases, with 16 bases between the two germline ends. This CDR3 is CASSSISVGATEAFF. DNA of the CDR3: TGTGCCAGCAGTTCGATTTCAGTGGGGGCCACTGAAGCTTTCTTT.

This clone is termed hyperexpanded. The chain is built from TRBV15 and TRBJ2-1; 13 bases align to TRBD2. The length of the CDR3 is 17 residues. Germline CDR1 reads LNHNV; CDR2 reads YYDKDF (reference sequence). With V trimmed by 5 bases and J by 5 bases, 9 bases remained unmatched. The CDR3 protein is CATSDRGTSGAHNEQFF. CDR3 DNA sequence: TGTGCCACCAGCGACCGCGGGACTAGCGGGGCACACAATGAGCAGTTCTTC.

A few counts support this clone. This chain joins TRBV4-1 and TRBJ2-7; perhaps TRBD2 as D (5 bases). The CDR3 contains 13 residues. The germline gives CDR1 MGHRA, CDR2 YSYEKL. V was clipped by 1 base and J by 5 bases, with 9 bases between them. CDR3 amino acids: CASSQGLFDEQYV. CDR3 bases: TGCGCCAGCAGCCAAGGACTATTCGACGAGCAGTACGTC.

The chain has TRBV5-1 and TRBJ1-1; the D gene is possibly TRBD1 (5 bases). The CDR3 consists of 14 residues. V dropped 4 bases and J dropped 3 bases, with 13 bases sitting between them. CDR1 and CDR2 from the germline V gene are SGHRS and YFSETQ. CDR3 DNA: TGCGCCAGCAGCCCAGGGAGGGCGTACACTGAAGCTTTCTTT. Translation: CASSPGRAYTEAFF.

The gene calls are TRBV10-3 and TRBJ2-7; TRBD2 aligns across 8 bases. The V and J ends lost 3 bases and 5 bases, in that order; junction bases with no gene match: 9. Germline V gene lookup returns CDR1 ENHRY and CDR2 SYGVKD. The CDR3 spans 15 residues. The CDR3 is CAISEGSGGNDEQYV. The DNA of the CDR3 is TGTGCCATCAGTGAAGGGAGCGGGGGAAACGACGAGCAGTACGTC.

A few counts support this clone. The CDR3 is CASSRGTPSGNTIYF. DNA for the CDR3: TGTGCCAGCAGCCGCGGTACACCCTCTGGAAACACCATATATTTT. This chain joins TRBV9 and TRBJ1-3; D is uncertain. Germline values: CDR1 SGDLS, CDR2 YYNGEE. This CDR3 has 15 amino acids. Trimming took off 4 bases at V and 0 bases at J, with 11 bases between the two ends.

This chain uses TRBV3-1 (or the pseudogene TRBV3-2) with TRBJ2-7; D possibly corresponds to TRBD2 (5 bases). The V gene lost 1 base and the J gene lost 9 bases, with 13 bases spanning the gap. The V gene's germline CDR1 is LGHDT and CDR2 YNNKEL (reference sequence). CDR3 length: 13 amino acids. CDR3 bases: TGTGCCAGCAGCCAAGGCAGTTCCCGGGGGCAGTACTTC. It encodes CASSQGSSRGQYF.

This clone is a singleton in its sample. The rearrangement links TRBV10-1 to TRBJ2-7; 9 bases match TRBD2. CDR1 and CDR2 (germline): WNHNN, SYGVQD (reference sequence). Trimming cost V 4 bases and J 3 bases; bases outside gene matches: 4. The CDR3 loop spans 14 amino acids. CDR3 DNA sequence: TGCGCCAGCAGTGTGGCTAGCGGGGACTACGAGCAGTACTTC. Translation: CASSVASGDYEQYF.

This clone appeared a few times. V usage is TRBV3-1 (or the pseudogene TRBV3-2) and J usage is TRBJ2-7, with 14 bases identical to TRBD2. The CDR3 sequence is 18 residues long. The germline V gene has CDR1 LGHDT and CDR2 YNNKEL (reference sequence). Germline trimming cut 0 bases from V and 0 bases from J; bases unmatched to any gene: 4. CDR3 bases: TGTGCCAGCAGCCAAGATCGGGGACTAGCGGGGGTCTCCTACGAGCAGTACTTC. Translating gives CASSQDRGLAGVSYEQYF.

The V and J genes are TRBV6-5 and TRBJ1-2; D perhaps matches TRBD1 (6 bases). Trimming took off 4 bases at V and 5 bases at J, with 17 bases between the two ends. Germline CDR1 reads MNHEY; CDR2 reads SVGAGI. The CDR3 totals 15 residues. The DNA of the CDR3 is TGTGCCAGCAGTTTAACTCGGACAGAAGGGTATGGCTACACCTTC. This codes for CASSLTRTEGYGYTF.

The chain links TRBV5-1 to TRBJ1-2, with 9 bases matching TRBD1. Germline assignment: CDR1 SGHRS and CDR2 YFSETQ. Trimming cost V 4 bases and J 4 bases; bases outside gene matches: 8. CDR3 size: 15 residues. In DNA form, the CDR3 reads TGCGCCAGCAGCGATTTGACAGGGGGAGCCTATGGCTACACCTTC. Its protein product is CASSDLTGGAYGYTF. Full variable domain (missing parts from reference TRBV5-1 and TRBJ1-2): KAGVTQTPRYLIKTRGQQVTLSCSPISGHRSVSWYQQTPGQGLQFLFEYFSETQRNKGNFPGRFSGRQFSNSRSEMNVSTLELGDSALYLCASSDLTGGAYGYTFGSGTRLTVV.

V usage is TRBV7-7 and J usage is TRBJ1-1; D unresolved. Germline values: CDR1 SSHAT, CDR2 FNYEAQ (reference sequence). The CDR3 covers 13 residues. Trimming cost V 6 bases and J 2 bases, with 10 bases left between them. Here the CDR3 reads CASSLRENTEAFF. The DNA for the CDR3 is TGTGCCAGCAGTCTTAGAGAAAACACTGAAGCTTTCTTT.

The V and J genes are TRBV23-1 and TRBJ2-3, with 10 bases that match TRBD1. TRBV23-1 is flagged as an ORF with uncertain function. This CDR3 is 15 amino acids long. With V trimmed by 5 bases and J by 3 bases, 5 bases remained unmatched. Here the CDR3 reads CASSAGQGLTDTQYF. The CDR3, as DNA: TGCGCCAGCAGTGCGGGACAGGGGTTAACAGATACGCAGTATTTT.

In DNA form, the CDR3 reads TGTGCCAGCAGCTTAGACCTCCCGAGGAATAACTATGGCTACACCTTC. It encodes CASSLDLPRNNYGYTF. V and J are TRBV7-9 and TRBJ1-2; D uncertain. The CDR3 is 16 residues long. The V gene's germline CDR1 is SEHNR and CDR2 FQNEAQ (reference sequence). V was trimmed by 1 base and J by 1 base, leaving 13 bases between them.

CDR3: CASSPSTGNQPQHF. The CDR3 nucleotides are TGTGCCAGCAGCCCTTCGACAGGGAATCAGCCCCAGCATTTT. The chain links TRBV9 to TRBJ1-5, with TRBD1 identical over 7 bases. The CDR3 has 14 residues. The junction had 5 bases not matched to a gene; V was cut back by 4 bases and J by 4 bases. CDR1 is SGDLS, CDR2 YYNGEE, per germline.

In its sample, this clone was seen once. This chain uses TRBV5-1 with TRBJ2-5; D possibly corresponds to TRBD2 (5 bases). The CDR3 covers 14 residues. V was shortened by 0 bases and J by 4 bases, with 10 bases between the two germline ends. Germline V CDR1 and CDR2: SGHRS, YFSETQ. CDR3 loop: CASSLEGGRETQYF. CDR3 DNA: TGCGCCAGCAGCTTGGAAGGAGGTCGAGAGACCCAGTACTTC.

The table lists this clone with a few counts. The genes are TRBV5-4 and TRBJ1-3; tentative D call: TRBD1 (5 bases). The CDR3 loop spans 13 amino acids. In germline, CDR1 is SGHNT, CDR2 YYREEE (reference sequence). The V end was cut by 5 bases, the J end by 1 base, with 7 bases between. CDR3 coding DNA: TGTGCCAGCAGTCCAGGGTCTGGAAACACCATATATTTT. It encodes CASSPGSGNTIYF.

The rearrangement links TRBV6-4 to TRBJ2-1, with D tentatively TRBD1 (6 bases). CDR1 MRHNA and CDR2 SNTAGT come from the germline V gene. CDR3 length: 14 amino acids. V was pared by 9 bases and J by 4 bases, with 16 bases between. The CDR3 reads CAREGQRVYNEQFF. In DNA form, the CDR3 reads TGTGCCAGAGAAGGACAGAGAGTTTACAATGAGCAGTTCTTC.

The chain has TRBV7-3 and TRBJ1-6, with D uncertain. The CDR3 spans 14 residues. The germline V gene encodes CDR1 SGHTA and CDR2 FQGTGA. Trimming left V 2 bases short and J 7 bases short, with 9 bases between. CDR3 in amino acids: CASSLGSWNSPLHF. For the CDR3, the DNA is TGTGCCAGCAGCTTAGGGAGTTGGAATTCACCCCTCCACTTT. Full variable domain (rest looked up from reference TRBV7-3 and TRBJ1-6): GAGVSQTPSNKVTEKGKYVELRCDPISGHTALYWYRQSLGQGPEFLIYFQGTGAADDSGLPNDRFFAVRPEGSVSTLKIQRTERGDSAVYLCASSLGSWNSPLHFGNGTRLTVT.

The chain uses TRBV27 and TRBJ1-4; D unresolved. This CDR3 contains 15 residues. V gave up 5 bases and J gave up 0 bases, with 10 bases separating them. Germline CDR1 reads MNHEY; CDR2 reads SMNVEV (reference sequence). This chain's CDR3 is CASSPYGATNEKLFF. The CDR3 DNA is TGTGCCAGCAGTCCATACGGTGCAACTAATGAAAAACTGTTTTTT.

The V gene is TRBV29-1, the J gene TRBJ2-2, with D possibly TRBD1 on 5 matching bases. There are 15 residues in the CDR3. In germline, CDR1 is SQVTM, CDR2 ANQGSEA. Trimming shortened V by 6 bases and J by 2 bases, and 16 bases separated the two germline ends. As DNA, the CDR3 is TGCAGCGTCCGCGAAGTTACAGGAAACACCGGGGAGCTGTTTTTT. Translated: CSVREVTGNTGELFF.